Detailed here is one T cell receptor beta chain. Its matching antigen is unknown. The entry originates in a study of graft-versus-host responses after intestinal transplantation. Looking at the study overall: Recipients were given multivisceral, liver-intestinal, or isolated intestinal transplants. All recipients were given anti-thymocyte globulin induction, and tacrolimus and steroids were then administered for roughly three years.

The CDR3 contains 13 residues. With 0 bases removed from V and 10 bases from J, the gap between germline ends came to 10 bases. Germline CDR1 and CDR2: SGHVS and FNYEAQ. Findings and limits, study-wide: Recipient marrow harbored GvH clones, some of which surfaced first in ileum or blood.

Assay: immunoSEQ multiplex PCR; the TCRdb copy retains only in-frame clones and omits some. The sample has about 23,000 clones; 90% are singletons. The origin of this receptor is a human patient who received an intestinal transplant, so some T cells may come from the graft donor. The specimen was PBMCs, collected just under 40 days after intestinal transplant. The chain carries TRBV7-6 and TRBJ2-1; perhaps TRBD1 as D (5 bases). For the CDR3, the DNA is TGTGCCAGCAGCTTAGCGCCAAGGACAGAGCAGTTCTTC. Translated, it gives CASSLAPRTEQFF.